A single sample gave rise to the 27 T cell receptor beta chains below, sequenced in a study of T-cell memory formation after mild COVID-19. MiXCR, run by TCRdb on the 5' RACE reads, gives a single entry per CDR3 protein. The data contain roughly 340,000 distinct CDR3 sequences, more than 20% of them singletons. The sequencing input was PBMCs or a T cell subset sorted from them (not recorded which). The receptors stem from a man between 18 and 29 years old who had mild COVID-19 (a few samples of this study predate the infection). Cell type and time point are not known.

This clonotype has only a few counts. The chain links TRBV6-2 or TRBV6-3 to TRBJ1-5; D remains unclear. The V gene's germline CDR1 is MNHEY and CDR2 SVGEGT. Trimming pared 2 bases from V and 1 base from J, leaving 18 bases between. This CDR3 region has 18 residues. The CDR3 spells CASSYRPGWRSSNQPQHF. DNA for the CDR3: TGTGCCAGCAGTTACCGGCCCGGGTGGCGGTCAAGCAATCAGCCCCAGCATTTT.

V usage is TRBV20-1 and J usage is TRBJ1-2; no firm D call. The CDR3 extends over 11 amino acids. V lost 1 base and J 4 bases, leaving 4 bases between the germline ends. Germline V gene lookup returns CDR1 DFQATT and CDR2 SNEGSKA (reference sequence). The CDR3 DNA is TGCAGTGCTAGAGGGCCCTATGGCTACACCTTC. It yields the protein CSARGPYGYTF.

This clonotype appeared a few times. The chain uses TRBV7-9 and TRBJ1-1; 7 nucleotides line up with TRBD1. The CDR3 consists of 13 residues. The J segment lost 3 bases and the V segment lost 6 bases, leaving 4 bases of the junction unmatched. Germline-derived CDR1 and CDR2 are SEHNR and FQNEAQ (reference sequence). The CDR3 is CASSSGGHTEAFF. CDR3 coding DNA: TGTGCCAGCAGTTCAGGGGGTCACACTGAAGCTTTCTTT.

In this sample, this clonotype turned up a few times. This sequence joins TRBV15 and TRBJ1-3, with D tentatively TRBD1 (5 bases). From germline, CDR1 is LNHNV and CDR2 YYDKDF (reference sequence). The V and J ends lost 3 bases and 4 bases respectively, with 19 bases between them. This CDR3 is built from 17 residues. In nucleotides, the CDR3 is TGTGCCACCAGCAGCCGGGGACGCCCCAGTAGCGGAAACACCATATATTTT. Translated, it gives CATSSRGRPSSGNTIYF.

The CDR3, as DNA: TGTGCCAGCACCCCTCCGGGGGCCGGCACAGATACGCAGTATTTT. This gives the protein CASTPPGAGTDTQYF. V usage is TRBV12-3 or TRBV12-4 and J usage is TRBJ2-3; either TRBD1 or TRBD2 may fit D (6 bases each). The CDR3 runs 15 residues. Trimming cost V 7 bases and J 1 base, with 15 bases left between them.

The chain recombines TRBV20-1 with TRBJ2-1, with D possibly being TRBD1 or TRBD2 (6 bases each). The CDR3 runs 13 residues. The germline V and J ends were trimmed by 3 bases and 6 bases, with 12 bases remaining between them. Germline lookup yields CDR1 DFQATT and CDR2 SNEGSKA (reference sequence). CDR3 sequence: CSARGGAINEQFF. The CDR3 nucleotides are TGCAGTGCTAGGGGGGGCGCAATCAATGAGCAGTTCTTC.

This clonotype was picked up a small number of times. The chain couples TRBV5-1 to TRBJ2-1, with 11 bases that match TRBD2. Germline-derived CDR1 and CDR2 are SGHRS and YFSETQ. Trimming removed 4 bases from V and 7 bases from J; junction bases left unmatched: 4. This CDR3 contains 14 residues. CDR3 sequence reads: CASSLTSGGNEQFF. The CDR3 DNA follows: TGCGCCAGCAGCCTAACTAGCGGGGGTAATGAGCAGTTCTTC.

This CDR3 reads CASSLPLSTGGKNEQYF. CDR3 in DNA: TGCGCCAGCAGCTTGCCCCTCTCCACAGGGGGCAAGAACGAGCAGTACTTC. The V call is TRBV10-2, the J call TRBJ2-7; TRBD1 aligns across 9 bases. Germline CDR1 reads WSHSY; CDR2 reads SAAADI. The CDR3 sequence is 17 residues long. Trimming at V came to 6 bases and at J to 5 bases, leaving 17 bases not matched to a gene.

V is TRBV2 and J is TRBJ1-1; perhaps TRBD1 as D (6 bases). Germline CDR1 and CDR2: SNHLY and FYNNEI. This CDR3 comprises 12 residues. Deletions cut 6 bases from V and 7 bases from J, with 12 bases between. The CDR3 reads CASRRTAIEAFF. The CDR3 nucleotides are TGTGCCAGCAGACGGACAGCAATTGAAGCTTTCTTT.

V usage is TRBV7-3 and J usage is TRBJ2-1, with D hard to call. V gave up 5 bases and J gave up 0 bases, with 14 bases separating them. This CDR3 has 16 amino acids. Germline values: CDR1 SGHTA, CDR2 FQGTGA. Here the CDR3 reads CASSARLGSSYNEQFF. The CDR3 DNA reads TGTGCCAGCAGCGCCCGACTGGGTAGCTCCTACAATGAGCAGTTCTTC.

The chain recombines TRBV5-6 with TRBJ2-1; tentatively, D is TRBD2 (6 bases). The CDR3 covers 17 residues. Between the trimmed V and J ends, which lost 4 bases and 4 bases, there was a span of 21 bases. Germline V gene sequence: CDR1 SGHDT, CDR2 YYEEEE. DNA for the CDR3: TGTGCCAGCAGCCATCTCGCGGATGGGCGGGGATACAATGAGCAGTTCTTC. This sequence encodes CASSHLADGRGYNEQFF.

This rearrangement joins TRBV28 to TRBJ2-1, with D perhaps being TRBD1 or TRBD2 (5 bases each). Looked up from germline, CDR1 is MDHEN and CDR2 is SYDVKM. V lost 6 bases and J 7 bases, leaving 22 bases between the germline ends. The CDR3 loop spans 16 amino acids. The chain's CDR3 is CASSRLPGRRGNEQFF. The CDR3 coding sequence is TGTGCCAGCAGCCGTCTCCCGGGGCGCAGAGGAAATGAGCAGTTCTTC.

This rearrangement joins TRBV12-3 or TRBV12-4 to TRBJ2-5; 10 nucleotides match TRBD2. The CDR3 runs 14 residues. The J segment lost 2 bases and the V segment lost 5 bases, leaving 2 bases of the junction unmatched. DNA of the CDR3: TGTGCCAGCAGTACTAGCGGGGAGCAAGAGACCCAGTACTTC. It specifies CASSTSGEQETQYF.

This clonotype appeared many times. This chain joins TRBV21-1 and TRBJ2-7. TRBV21-1 is recorded as a pseudogene. CDR3 length: 10 residues. The CDR3 region is CASSADEQYV. The CDR3 DNA follows: TGTGCCAGCAGTGCCGACGAGCAGTACGTC.

This clonotype has just a few counts. This chain uses TRBV9 with TRBJ2-1; D remains ambiguous. Germline CDR1 reads SGDLS; CDR2 reads YYNGEE. V was pared by 0 bases and J by 5 bases, with 9 bases between. This CDR3 is 14 amino acids long. The CDR3 nucleotides read TGTGCCAGCAGCGTAGCGTCGGGCCACAATGAGCAGTTCTTC. Its translation: CASSVASGHNEQFF.

The chain is built from TRBV12-3 or TRBV12-4 and TRBJ2-5; D unresolved. The CDR3 sequence is 12 residues long. The V end lost 7 bases, the J end lost 5 bases, and 11 bases lay between the germline ends. CDR3 bases: TGTGCCAGCATGCCGAGCTGGGAGACCCAGTACTTC. It is translated as CASMPSWETQYF.

This rearrangement joins TRBV4-1 to TRBJ2-3, with TRBD2 matching 7 bases. J was trimmed by 9 bases and V by 3 bases; bases with no gene match: 12. The CDR3 is 15 amino acids. Germline V gives CDR1 MGHRA, CDR2 YSYEKL. CDR3 sequence: CASSQLALGGLTQYF. CDR3 in DNA: TGCGCCAGCAGCCAGCTAGCGTTGGGGGGGTTGACGCAGTATTTT.

In this sample, this clonotype turned up a few times. The chain recombines TRBV3-1 with TRBJ1-1; TRBD1 aligns across 7 bases. CDR1 is LGHDT, CDR2 YNNKEL, per germline (reference sequence). V was pared by 4 bases and J by 4 bases, with 6 bases of the junction left unmatched. The CDR3 is 14 amino acids. The CDR3, as DNA: TGTGCCAGCAGCCTACGACAGGGAGGCACTGAAGCTTTCTTT. Protein sequence: CASSLRQGGTEAFF.

The J gene is TRBJ2-2, the V gene TRBV7-6, with TRBD1 as a possible D gene (5 bases). CDR3 size: 15 residues. V shed 2 bases and J shed 5 bases, with 12 bases lying between them. Germline CDR1 SGHVS, CDR2 FNYEAQ. The CDR3 reads CASSLQRGWTGELFF. CDR3 in DNA: TGTGCCAGCAGCTTACAAAGGGGATGGACCGGGGAGCTGTTTTTT.

This clonotype was recorded a few times. The chain recombines TRBV20-1 with TRBJ2-1; TRBD2 matches at 10 bases. The ends lost 2 bases at V and 6 bases at J; junction bases unmatched: 1. The CDR3 has 13 residues. Germline-derived CDR1 and CDR2 are DFQATT and SNEGSKA (reference sequence). In nucleotides, the CDR3 is TGCAGTGCTAGACTAGCGGGGGCCAATGAGCAGTTCTTC. Protein sequence: CSARLAGANEQFF.

This sequence joins TRBV6-5 and TRBJ2-5; possibly TRBD2 for D (5 bases). V lost 10 bases and J 6 bases, leaving 15 bases between the germline ends. CDR1 is MNHEY and CDR2 is SVGAGI in the germline V gene. The CDR3 consists of 12 residues. The CDR3 loop is CATGGSRQTQYF. Written as DNA, the CDR3 is TGTGCCACCGGAGGTTCGCGGCAGACCCAGTACTTC.

The gene calls are TRBV7-2 and TRBJ2-1; the D gene could be TRBD1 or TRBD2 (5 bases each). The CDR3 totals 15 residues. Germline CDR1 reads SGHTA; CDR2 reads FQGNSA. Trimming took off 11 bases at V and 0 bases at J, with 17 bases between the two ends. DNA for the CDR3: TGTGCCGGCTCTCTCGGGGCGAGCTCCTACAATGAGCAGTTCTTC. Protein sequence: CAGSLGASSYNEQFF.

The CDR3: CASSSLGSTDTQYF. The CDR3 nucleotides are TGTGCCAGCAGCTCGCTGGGTAGCACAGATACGCAGTATTTT. V is TRBV11-2 and J is TRBJ2-3; D not resolved. This CDR3 has 14 amino acids. V lost 4 bases, J lost 0 bases, and 8 bases lay in between. Germline V gene data show CDR1 as SGHAT and CDR2 as FQNNGV.

This sequence joins TRBV20-1 and TRBJ1-5, with 8 bases that match TRBD1. In germline, CDR1 is DFQATT, CDR2 SNEGSKA (reference sequence). With 5 bases clipped from V and 5 bases from J, the junction kept 8 bases outside the gene matches. The length of the CDR3 is 14 residues. This chain's CDR3 is CSASQGGADQPQHF. DNA for the CDR3: TGCAGTGCTTCACAGGGGGGGGCCGATCAGCCCCAGCATTTT.

The genes are TRBV6-2 or TRBV6-3 and TRBJ1-5, with D unclear. Trimming took 7 bases from V and 7 from J, leaving 14 bases between them. Germline V gene lookup returns CDR1 MNHEY and CDR2 SVGEGT. This CDR3 has 13 amino acids. CDR3 bases: TGTGCCAGCACTCCCGCCGGGAGCCAGCCCCAGCATTTT. This encodes CASTPAGSQPQHF.

This clonotype was found a few times. The chain combines TRBV5-5 with TRBJ2-2; D unresolved. V shed 4 bases and J shed 4 bases, with 11 bases lying between them. The CDR3 is made up of 14 amino acids. Germline assignment: CDR1 SGHKS and CDR2 YYEKEE (reference sequence). The CDR3 is CASSHYIGTGELFF. CDR3 nucleotide sequence: TGTGCCAGCAGCCATTACATCGGCACCGGGGAGCTGTTTTTT.

This clonotype appeared a few times. The rearrangement uses TRBV7-9 and TRBJ2-2; D unresolved. V shed 0 bases and J shed 6 bases, with 5 bases lying between them. Germline lookup yields CDR1 SEHNR and CDR2 FQNEAQ (reference sequence). CDR3 length equals 13 residues. The CDR3 spells CASSLAQSGELFF. CDR3 bases: TGTGCCAGCAGCTTAGCCCAGTCCGGGGAGCTGTTTTTT.